These 21 T cell receptor beta chains were sequenced from one sample in a study of blood T cell repertoires in COVID-19. Assay: immunoSEQ multiplex PCR; the TCRdb copy retains only in-frame clones and omits some. The table lists about 230,000 clones, 84% of them singletons. Sequencing was carried out using peripheral blood. Every receptor here comes from a man aged 35-49 years who had recovered from COVID-19.

This clone came up once. The rearrangement joins TRBV9 to TRBJ2-7; 7 nucleotides match TRBD2. Germline loops: CDR1 SGDLS, CDR2 YYNGEE. The CDR3 consists of 15 residues. The ends lost 4 bases at V and 0 bases at J; junction bases unmatched: 7. In nucleotides, the CDR3 is TGTGCCAGCAGCCCCCCCCGCGGGAGCTCCTACGAGCAGTACTTC. Its protein product is CASSPPRGSSYEQYF.

The chain recombines TRBV27 with TRBJ2-1; 10 bases map to TRBD1. Trimming at V came to 4 bases and at J to 9 bases, leaving 9 bases not matched to a gene. The CDR3 sequence is 15 residues long. Germline CDR1 is MNHEY and CDR2 is SMNVEV (reference sequence). The CDR3 sequence: CASSSDRQGAREQFF. In DNA, the CDR3 is TGTGCCAGCAGTTCCGACCGACAGGGGGCGCGTGAGCAGTTCTTC.

This clone occurred once. The chain is built from TRBV9 and TRBJ2-3; D gene ambiguous. V lost 0 bases and J lost 0, with 5 bases in between. The CDR3 has 14 residues. The germline CDR1 and CDR2 sequences are SGDLS and YYNGEE. CDR3 loop: CASSVVGSTDTQYF. CDR3 coding DNA: TGTGCCAGCAGCGTAGTCGGGAGCACAGATACGCAGTATTTT.

This chain connects TRBV29-1 to TRBJ1-2; D is unclear. Looked up from germline, CDR1 is SQVTM and CDR2 is ANQGSEA. CDR3 length: 11 amino acids. V shed 0 bases and J shed 12 bases, with 11 bases lying between them. In DNA form, the CDR3 reads TGCAGCGTTGAAGAGGTTAGCTTCGACACCTTC. Translating it yields CSVEEVSFDTF.

The chain couples TRBV5-1 to TRBJ1-2; 9 bases map to TRBD1. Germline V gives CDR1 SGHRS, CDR2 YFSETQ. The CDR3 has 15 amino acids. Losses at the gene ends were 4 bases for V and 4 bases for J; bases not matched to a gene: 8. In DNA form, the CDR3 reads TGCGCCAGCAGCCCGTCCGGGACAGGGCCCTATGGCTACACCTTC. Translating it yields CASSPSGTGPYGYTF.

The V and J genes are TRBV19 and TRBJ1-6; 8 bases agree with TRBD1. This CDR3 contains 18 residues. Trimming at V came to 5 bases and at J to 0 bases, leaving 9 bases not matched to a gene. Germline values: CDR1 LNHDA, CDR2 SQIVND (reference sequence). Here the CDR3 DNA reads TGTGCCAGTAGTCCTCTCGGGACAGGCCGCTCCTATAATTCACCCCTCCACTTT. It translates to CASSPLGTGRSYNSPLHF.

This chain joins TRBV11-2 and TRBJ2-3; D gene uncertain. This CDR3 is built from 14 residues. V dropped 2 bases and J dropped 6 bases, with 12 bases sitting between them. Per the germline V gene, CDR1 is SGHAT and CDR2 is FQNNGV. This CDR3 is CASSLSLAPDTQYF. The CDR3 nucleotides read TGTGCCAGCAGCTTAAGTTTAGCTCCCGATACGCAGTATTTT.

This chain links TRBV9 with TRBJ2-3, with D possibly TRBD1 on 5 matching bases. CDR1 is SGDLS and CDR2 is YYNGEE in the germline V gene. The CDR3 runs to 15 residues. Trimming removed 0 bases from V and 2 bases from J, with 10 bases in between. As DNA, the CDR3 is TGTGCCAGCAGCGTAGGGACATTACCCACAGATACGCAGTATTTT. This codes for CASSVGTLPTDTQYF.

The chain employs TRBV6-5 and TRBJ2-1; 9 bases map to TRBD1. V trimming: 6 bases; J trimming: 10 bases; junction bases outside the gene matches: 7. Germline V gives CDR1 MNHEY, CDR2 SVGAGI. CDR3 length: 13 residues. The CDR3 DNA reads TGTGCCAGCAGAGGACAGGGGATGGGAGAGCAGTTCTTC. Translation: CASRGQGMGEQFF.

The chain is built from TRBV5-1 and TRBJ2-7; D remains unclear. V lost 1 base and J 3 bases, leaving 11 bases between the germline ends. Germline assignment: CDR1 SGHRS and CDR2 YFSETQ. The CDR3 has 14 amino acids. The CDR3 nucleotides are TGCGCCAGCAGCTTGTTTGATAGCTTCTACGAGCAGTACTTC. Its protein is CASSLFDSFYEQYF.

V usage is TRBV6-5 and J usage is TRBJ2-1, with a weak D call TRBD1 (5 bases). V lost 2 bases and J lost 5, with 13 bases in between. Germline CDR1 MNHEY, CDR2 SVGAGI. The CDR3 is 15 residues long. CDR3 sequence reads: CASSYKLWGNNEQFF. In DNA form, the CDR3 reads TGTGCCAGCAGTTACAAGCTATGGGGCAACAATGAGCAGTTCTTC.

This chain connects TRBV10-2 to TRBJ2-1; D unclear. In germline, CDR1 is WSHSY, CDR2 SAAADI. The V gene lost 0 bases and the J gene lost 9 bases, with 12 bases spanning the gap. The CDR3 runs 14 residues. The CDR3 DNA follows: TGCGCCAGCAGTGAGTCGGTCCCTTCGGGTGAGCAGTTCTTC. Translated, it gives CASSESVPSGEQFF.

The chain has TRBV5-6 and TRBJ2-7; the D gene is possibly TRBD1 (5 bases). The V end was cut by 0 bases, the J end by 3 bases, with 16 bases between. Germline V gene lookup returns CDR1 SGHDT and CDR2 YYEEEE. The CDR3 has 16 residues. CDR3 region: CASSLAVQGRYYEQYF. The CDR3 nucleotides are TGTGCCAGCAGCTTGGCAGTCCAGGGTCGATACTACGAGCAGTACTTC.

V gene TRBV19 combines with J gene TRBJ2-7; 12 bases agree with TRBD2. Germline CDR1 reads LNHDA; CDR2 reads SQIVND (reference sequence). The CDR3 has 16 residues. Unmatched junction bases numbered 6, after V lost 6 bases and J lost 0 bases. The CDR3 sequence: CASSLAGGPSSYEQYF. DNA for the CDR3: TGTGCCAGTAGCCTAGCGGGAGGGCCAAGCTCCTACGAGCAGTACTTC.

J is TRBJ1-2 and V is TRBV7-9; tentative D call: TRBD1 (6 bases). Germline V gives CDR1 SEHNR, CDR2 FQNEAQ (reference sequence). The length of the CDR3 is 13 residues. V shed 2 bases and J shed 12 bases, with 16 bases lying between them. The CDR3 nucleotides read TGTGCCAGCAGCTTATACTTGCAGGGGTTCGACACCTTC. It yields the protein CASSLYLQGFDTF.

This clone came up once. The chain joins TRBV10-2 to TRBJ2-3, with 7 bases identical to TRBD2. The CDR3 loop spans 12 amino acids. The J segment lost 3 bases and the V segment lost 11 bases, leaving 5 bases of the junction unmatched. Germline CDR1 is WSHSY and CDR2 is SAAADI. The CDR3 coding sequence is TGCGCCGGCTCGCGGGGGACAGATACGCAGTATTTT. Translating gives CAGSRGTDTQYF.

The chain employs TRBV9 and TRBJ2-5, with D possibly TRBD2 on 6 matching bases. The V end was cut by 4 bases, the J end by 0 bases, with 13 bases between. In germline, CDR1 is SGDLS, CDR2 YYNGEE. The CDR3 totals 15 residues. CDR3 nucleotides: TGTGCCAGCAGCCTGGGGGGAGCCAACCAAGAGACCCAGTACTTC. This translates into CASSLGGANQETQYF.

This chain joins TRBV2 and TRBJ1-5; no clear D. Trimming stripped 7 bases from V and 6 bases from J, with 13 bases between. The CDR3 has 13 residues. CDR1 is SNHLY and CDR2 is FYNNEI in the germline V gene. The CDR3 region is CASTVSVAQPQHF. The CDR3 region has the DNA TGTGCCAGCACGGTATCGGTTGCTCAGCCCCAGCATTTT.

The chain combines TRBV5-1 with TRBJ1-1; D is possibly TRBD1 (5 bases). V was clipped by 4 bases and J by 3 bases, with 16 bases between them. CDR1 and CDR2 from the germline V gene are SGHRS and YFSETQ. The CDR3 is 15 residues long. The CDR3 loop is CASSVSGTGDTEAFF. The CDR3 region has the DNA TGCGCCAGCAGCGTTTCCGGGACGGGAGACACTGAAGCTTTCTTT.

The J gene is TRBJ1-1, the V gene TRBV2; possible D gene TRBD1, 6 bases. V lost 6 bases and J lost 9, with 20 bases in between. The CDR3 is 14 amino acids. Germline values: CDR1 SNHLY, CDR2 FYNNEI. CDR3 sequence (DNA): TGTGCCAGCAGGAACAGGGACCGCACCGAAAAAGCTTTCTTT. Protein sequence: CASRNRDRTEKAFF. Based on the CDR3 plus reference TRBV2 and TRBJ1-1, the full variable domain is EPEVTQTPSHQVTQMGQEVILRCVPISNHLYFYWYRQILGQKVEFLVSFYNNEISEKSEIFDDQFSVERPDGSNFTLKIRSTKLEDSAMYFCASRNRDRTEKAFFGQGTRLTVV.

The gene calls are TRBV28 and TRBJ1-1, with 7 bases that match TRBD1. CDR1 MDHEN and CDR2 SYDVKM come from the germline V gene. V shed 1 base and J 0 bases; nucleotides not matched to a gene: 5. CDR3 size: 16 residues. The CDR3 bases are TGTGCCAGCAGTTTATCTTCGGGGACAGTGAACACTGAAGCTTTCTTT. Encoded protein: CASSLSSGTVNTEAFF.